This is a list of T cell receptor beta chains from one sample in a study of control samples from healthy donors and cancer patients. Sequencing used immunoSEQ multiplex PCR; TCRdb keeps in-frame clones, though not all of them. The sample has tens of thousands of clones, 70% to 90% seen once. Sequenced material: PBMCs. The receptors shown here come from a woman aged 55-69 years with head and neck cancer. Each CDR3 is given with its conserved first and last residue. A D gene is named only where the DNA matches it firmly. The size entry is marked missing in some rows and otherwise reads once, few, many or a size class.

CDR3nt: TGTGCCAGCAGTGACTCGGGGGACAGCTCTTATGGCTACACCTTC
CDR3aa: CASSDSGDSSYGYTF
d_gene: TRBD1
abundance: NA
v_gene: TRBV6-4
j_gene: TRBJ1-2

CDR3nt: TGTGCCAGCAACCCGGGACAGAGAAGATCACCCCTCCACTTT
CDR3aa: CASNPGQRRSPLHF
d_gene: TRBD1
abundance: NA
v_gene: TRBV6-5
j_gene: TRBJ1-6

CDR3nt: TGTGCCAGCAGCCAAGTGCAGGGAGGAAGCTATGGCTACACCTTC
CDR3aa: CASSQVQGGSYGYTF
d_gene: NA
abundance: NA
v_gene: TRBV14
j_gene: TRBJ1-2

CDR3nt: TGTGCCAGCAGCCAGAGACTAGCGGGTGGGGACAGCACAGATACGCAGTATTTT
CDR3aa: CASSQRLAGGDSTDTQYF
d_gene: TRBD2
abundance: NA
v_gene: TRBV7-8
j_gene: TRBJ2-3

CDR3nt: TGTGCCAGCAGTTACGACAGGGGCCTAAACTATGGCTACACCTTC
CDR3aa: CASSYDRGLNYGYTF
d_gene: TRBD1
abundance: NA
v_gene: TRBV6-2/TRBV6-3
j_gene: TRBJ1-2

CDR3nt: TGTGCCAGCACACGGACAGCGCTACAATTGAGGGGCTACACCTTC
CDR3aa: CASTRTALQLRGYTF
d_gene: NA
abundance: NA
v_gene: TRBV21-1
j_gene: TRBJ1-2

CDR3nt: TGTGCTAGTGGTTTGGTATCGCCCGGGACTAGCGGGAGTCGAAGTAGCTCCTACGAGCAGTACTTC
CDR3aa: CASGLVSPGTSGSRSSSYEQYF
d_gene: TRBD2
abundance: NA
v_gene: TRBV12-5
j_gene: TRBJ2-7

CDR3nt: TGTGCCAGCTCACCACCAGATGGGAGAGGCTACAATGAGCAGTTCTTC
CDR3aa: CASSPPDGRGYNEQFF
d_gene: NA
abundance: NA
v_gene: TRBV18
j_gene: TRBJ2-1

CDR3nt: TGTGCCAGTAGTACGACAGGGGAATATGGCTACACCTTC
CDR3aa: CASSTTGEYGYTF
d_gene: TRBD1
abundance: NA
v_gene: TRBV19
j_gene: TRBJ1-2

CDR3nt: TGTGCCAGCTCTCCCCGGGACAGGGGAAATGAAAAACTGTTTTTT
CDR3aa: CASSPRDRGNEKLFF
d_gene: TRBD1
abundance: once
v_gene: TRBV18
j_gene: TRBJ1-4

CDR3nt: TGTGCCAGCAGCCTAGTGGCAGTAGCGGAGGCCTACGAGCAGTACTTC
CDR3aa: CASSLVAVAEAYEQYF
d_gene: NA
abundance: NA
v_gene: TRBV7-2
j_gene: TRBJ2-7

CDR3nt: TGTGCCAGCAGTTTGTGGGGGGCTCAGGGCTACGAGCAGTACTTC
CDR3aa: CASSLWGAQGYEQYF
d_gene: NA
abundance: few
v_gene: TRBV28
j_gene: TRBJ2-7

CDR3nt: TGTGCCAGCAACCCCCTGGGGGTTCCAGAGACCCAGTACTTC
CDR3aa: CASNPLGVPETQYF
d_gene: NA
abundance: NA
v_gene: TRBV6-5
j_gene: TRBJ2-5

CDR3nt: TGCGCCAGCAGCAGCGAACCGACAGGGCCCTACTTGAATGAGCAGTTCTTC
CDR3aa: CASSSEPTGPYLNEQFF
d_gene: TRBD1
abundance: once
v_gene: TRBV5-1
j_gene: TRBJ2-1

CDR3nt: TGTGCCAGTAGTATAACCTCCGGGACTAGCGGGAGGGCCCGGGAGACCCAGTACTTC
CDR3aa: CASSITSGTSGRARETQYF
d_gene: TRBD2
abundance: NA
v_gene: TRBV19
j_gene: TRBJ2-5

CDR3nt: TGCGCCAGCAGTGAGAAGACAGGGGTTTCGGAGACCCAGTACTTC
CDR3aa: CASSEKTGVSETQYF
d_gene: TRBD1
abundance: NA
v_gene: TRBV10-1
j_gene: TRBJ2-5

CDR3nt: TGTGCCACCAGCAGAGAGGGTTTCACTGAAGCTTTCTTT
CDR3aa: CATSREGFTEAFF
d_gene: NA
abundance: few
v_gene: TRBV15
j_gene: TRBJ1-1

CDR3nt: TGTGCCAGTAGGGGGACAGGGGGAAATCAGCCCCAGCATTTT
CDR3aa: CASRGTGGNQPQHF
d_gene: TRBD1
abundance: NA
v_gene: TRBV19
j_gene: TRBJ1-5

CDR3nt: TGTGCCAGCAGTTTTGTTTTGGACAGGGAAAGATATAGCAATCAGCCCCAGCATTTT
CDR3aa: CASSFVLDRERYSNQPQHF
d_gene: TRBD1
abundance: once
v_gene: TRBV28
j_gene: TRBJ1-5

CDR3nt: TGTGCCACCAGTGATCGCGGGGACAGGGGGTTTCAGCCCCAGCATTTT
CDR3aa: CATSDRGDRGFQPQHF
d_gene: TRBD1
abundance: NA
v_gene: TRBV24-1
j_gene: TRBJ1-5

CDR3nt: TGTGCCAGCAGTGCAATAGGTAGAAGAAACAATGAGCAGTTCTTC
CDR3aa: CASSAIGRRNNEQFF
d_gene: NA
abundance: NA
v_gene: TRBV2
j_gene: TRBJ2-1

CDR3nt: TGTGCCAGCAGCTTCGGGGGGAGAAGAACTGAAGCTTTCTTT
CDR3aa: CASSFGGRRTEAFF
d_gene: NA
abundance: NA
v_gene: TRBV5-8
j_gene: TRBJ1-1

CDR3nt: TGTGCCAGCAGCTCCCAAAGGACTAGTTCCCCCAATGAGCAGTTCTTC
CDR3aa: CASSSQRTSSPNEQFF
d_gene: TRBD2
abundance: NA
v_gene: TRBV5-4
j_gene: TRBJ2-1

CDR3nt: TGTGCCAGCAGCTTGGAGAGAAACACCATATATTTT
CDR3aa: CASSLERNTIYF
d_gene: NA
abundance: NA
v_gene: TRBV5-5
j_gene: TRBJ1-3

CDR3nt: TGTGCCAGCAGGGAACTAGCGGGAGGCGGCACCGGGGAGCTGTTTTTT
CDR3aa: CASRELAGGGTGELFF
d_gene: TRBD2
abundance: NA
v_gene: TRBV2
j_gene: TRBJ2-2

CDR3nt: TGTGCCAGCAGCGTAGAGCCAGGCTTAACCCAGTACTTC
CDR3aa: CASSVEPGLTQYF
d_gene: NA
abundance: once
v_gene: TRBV9
j_gene: TRBJ2-5

CDR3nt: TGTGCCAGCAGCTTAGAGGCAATTTACAGCACAGATACGCAGTATTTT
CDR3aa: CASSLEAIYSTDTQYF
d_gene: NA
abundance: NA
v_gene: TRBV13
j_gene: TRBJ2-3

CDR3nt: TGTGCCAGCAGTGAAATAGTAACGGCGGACTATGGCTACACCTTC
CDR3aa: CASSEIVTADYGYTF
d_gene: NA
abundance: NA
v_gene: TRBV6-1
j_gene: TRBJ1-2

CDR3nt: TGTGCCAGCAGCTTCACGACGTCCGAGCAGTACTTC
CDR3aa: CASSFTTSEQYF
d_gene: NA
abundance: NA
v_gene: TRBV7-2
j_gene: TRBJ2-7

CDR3nt: TGTGCCAGCAGCCAATGGCCCGGACAGGGAAACTATGGCTACACCTTC
CDR3aa: CASSQWPGQGNYGYTF
d_gene: TRBD1
abundance: NA
v_gene: TRBV7-3
j_gene: TRBJ1-2

CDR3nt: TGTGCCAGTGGGTTGACAGTCTCCTACGAGCAGTACTTC
CDR3aa: CASGLTVSYEQYF
d_gene: NA
abundance: NA
v_gene: TRBV19
j_gene: TRBJ2-7

CDR3nt: TGTGCCAGCAGAGACAATTTGGGGAACACTGAAGCTTTCTTT
CDR3aa: CASRDNLGNTEAFF
d_gene: NA
abundance: NA
v_gene: TRBV25-1
j_gene: TRBJ1-1

CDR3nt: TGTGCAAGTCGCTATCGGACAGGGTCGACGTGTGGAAACACCATATATTTT
CDR3aa: CASRYRTGSTCGNTIYF
d_gene: NA
abundance: NA
v_gene: TRBV12-2
j_gene: TRBJ1-3

CDR3nt: TGCGCCAGCAGCTTGACTACGAATGACTATGGCTACACCTTC
CDR3aa: CASSLTTNDYGYTF
d_gene: NA
abundance: NA
v_gene: TRBV5-1
j_gene: TRBJ1-2

CDR3nt: TGTGCCAGTAGTGGACAGACACCCACAGATACGCAGTATTTT
CDR3aa: CASSGQTPTDTQYF
d_gene: NA
abundance: NA
v_gene: TRBV19
j_gene: TRBJ2-3

CDR3nt: TGTGCCAGCTCGTATGGACAAGCATCTGGAAACACCATATATTTT
CDR3aa: CASSYGQASGNTIYF
d_gene: NA
abundance: NA
v_gene: TRBV18
j_gene: TRBJ1-3

CDR3nt: TGCGCCAGCAGCCAAGTTGACAGCGAGCAGTTCTTC
CDR3aa: CASSQVDSEQFF
d_gene: NA
abundance: once
v_gene: TRBV4-3
j_gene: TRBJ2-1

CDR3nt: TGCGCCAGCAGCTTGACGCGGAGCGGGAGTAGCTATGAGCAGTTCTTC
CDR3aa: CASSLTRSGSSYEQFF
d_gene: TRBD2
abundance: NA
v_gene: TRBV5-1
j_gene: TRBJ2-1

CDR3nt: TGCGCCAGCAGACACGGGGGTGAAGAGACCCAGTACTTC
CDR3aa: CASRHGGEETQYF
d_gene: NA
abundance: NA
v_gene: TRBV10-2
j_gene: TRBJ2-5

CDR3nt: TGTGCCAGCAGTCAGGGACAATATAGCAATCAGCCCCAGCATTTT
CDR3aa: CASSQGQYSNQPQHF
d_gene: NA
abundance: few
v_gene: TRBV6-6
j_gene: TRBJ1-5

CDR3nt: TGTGCCAGCAGCTTAGACAGGTTAAGTATGGATGGCTACACCTTC
CDR3aa: CASSLDRLSMDGYTF
d_gene: NA
abundance: NA
v_gene: TRBV11-2
j_gene: TRBJ1-2

CDR3nt: TGTGCCAGTAGTATTTCTAGGGGGGTAGAGCAGCCCCAGCATTTT
CDR3aa: CASSISRGVEQPQHF
d_gene: NA
abundance: once
v_gene: TRBV19
j_gene: TRBJ1-5

CDR3nt: TGTGCCAGTAGTGACAGGGTAGAGACCCAGTACTTC
CDR3aa: CASSDRVETQYF
d_gene: TRBD1
abundance: NA
v_gene: TRBV19
j_gene: TRBJ2-5

CDR3nt: TGCAGCGCTAGGGACTCGCAAGAGACCCAGTACTTC
CDR3aa: CSARDSQETQYF
d_gene: NA
abundance: NA
v_gene: TRBV29-1
j_gene: TRBJ2-5